These T cell receptor beta chains were read from a single sample in a study of blood T cell repertoires in COVID-19. Some clones are missing from TCRdb's copy, which holds only in-frame ones; the method was immunoSEQ multiplex PCR. The sample yields about 240,000 clones, roughly 80% seen once. Sequenced input: peripheral blood. The receptors shown here come from a woman between 18 and 29 years old with acute or convalescent COVID-19. The CDR3 runs from the conserved cysteine through the conserved F or W. D genes are given only for firm matches. Size tells how often a clone was seen (once, few, many) or the class of an expanded clone, and some rows leave it out.

v_gene: TRBV12-3/TRBV12-4; d_gene: -; abundance: -; j_gene: TRBJ2-7; CDR3aa: CASSSRLEQYF; CDR3nt: TGTGCCAGCAGCTCGCGGTTGGAGCAGTACTTC
v_gene: TRBV2; d_gene: TRBD1; abundance: -; j_gene: TRBJ1-2; CDR3aa: CASSWDRLGEGYTF; CDR3nt: TGTGCCAGCAGTTGGGACAGGCTCGGTGAAGGCTACACCTTC
v_gene: TRBV5-1; d_gene: TRBD1; abundance: -; j_gene: TRBJ1-2; CDR3aa: CASSSQGNYGYTF; CDR3nt: TGCGCCAGCAGCTCACAGGGGAACTATGGCTACACCTTC
v_gene: TRBV12-3/TRBV12-4; d_gene: TRBD1; abundance: -; j_gene: TRBJ1-1; CDR3aa: CASSLQGARGAFF; CDR3nt: TGTGCCAGCAGCCTACAGGGGGCGCGGGGAGCTTTCTTT
v_gene: TRBV7-8; d_gene: -; abundance: -; j_gene: TRBJ1-4; CDR3aa: CASTFGLRGEKNEKLFF; CDR3nt: TGTGCCAGCACCTTCGGGTTACGGGGTGAGAAGAATGAAAAACTGTTTTTT
v_gene: TRBV3-1/TRBV3-2; d_gene: TRBD1; abundance: once; j_gene: TRBJ2-7; CDR3aa: CASSPRKRRGTARESSYEQYF; CDR3nt: TGTGCCAGCAGCCCCCGAAAAAGACGAGGGACAGCTCGCGAAAGCTCCTACGAGCAGTACTTC
v_gene: TRBV27; d_gene: TRBD2; abundance: -; j_gene: TRBJ2-1; CDR3aa: CASSPRGGEQFF; CDR3nt: TGTGCCAGCAGCCCGCGGGGGGGGGAGCAGTTCTTC
v_gene: TRBV6-5; d_gene: -; abundance: -; j_gene: TRBJ2-7; CDR3aa: CASSSSFSGVEQYF; CDR3nt: TGTGCCAGCAGCAGCAGTTTTTCAGGGGTCGAGCAGTACTTC
v_gene: TRBV20-1; d_gene: TRBD2; abundance: -; j_gene: TRBJ2-1; CDR3aa: CSASYPLATSGFYNEQFF; CDR3nt: TGCAGTGCTAGTTACCCCTTAGCGACTAGCGGCTTTTACAATGAGCAGTTCTTC
v_gene: TRBV5-6; d_gene: -; abundance: once; j_gene: TRBJ1-4; CDR3aa: CASSLAGKLFF; CDR3nt: TGTGCCAGCAGCTTAGCGGGGAAACTGTTTTTT
v_gene: TRBV4-2; d_gene: TRBD1; abundance: -; j_gene: TRBJ1-3; CDR3aa: CASSPRDSLGNTIYF; CDR3nt: TGTGCCAGCAGCCCTAGGGACAGTCTGGGAAACACCATATATTTT
v_gene: TRBV6-5; d_gene: TRBD1; abundance: -; j_gene: TRBJ1-2; CDR3aa: CASSYDFRDRDGYTF; CDR3nt: TGTGCCAGCAGTTACGACTTCCGGGACAGGGATGGCTACACCTTC
v_gene: TRBV7-2; d_gene: -; abundance: -; j_gene: TRBJ2-1; CDR3aa: CASSSGLGMSSYNEQFF; CDR3nt: TGTGCCAGCAGCTCCGGACTGGGGATGAGCTCCTACAATGAGCAGTTCTTC
v_gene: TRBV7-6; d_gene: TRBD2; abundance: -; j_gene: TRBJ2-1; CDR3aa: CASSLGGRASYNEQFF; CDR3nt: TGTGCCAGCAGCTTAGGCGGGAGGGCCTCCTACAATGAGCAGTTCTTC
v_gene: TRBV10-1; d_gene: TRBD2; abundance: -; j_gene: TRBJ2-5; CDR3aa: CASSGGSGSGETQYF; CDR3nt: TGCGCCAGCAGTGGAGGTAGCGGGAGTGGGGAGACCCAGTACTTC
v_gene: TRBV28; d_gene: TRBD2; abundance: -; j_gene: TRBJ2-7; CDR3aa: CASTRFSGRSYEQYF; CDR3nt: TGTGCCAGCACTCGTTTTAGCGGGAGGTCCTACGAGCAGTACTTC
v_gene: TRBV27; d_gene: -; abundance: -; j_gene: TRBJ1-3; CDR3aa: CASSYGGPGGNTIYF; CDR3nt: TGTGCCAGCAGTTACGGAGGTCCGGGAGGAAACACCATATATTTT
v_gene: TRBV18; d_gene: TRBD1; abundance: -; j_gene: TRBJ2-7; CDR3aa: CASSPGTGPSYEQYF; CDR3nt: TGTGCCAGCTCACCCGGGACAGGCCCTTCCTACGAGCAGTACTTC
v_gene: TRBV7-3; d_gene: -; abundance: -; j_gene: TRBJ2-2; CDR3aa: CASSPLGLNTGELFF; CDR3nt: TGTGCCAGCAGCCCACTTGGACTGAACACCGGGGAGCTGTTTTTT
v_gene: TRBV24-1; d_gene: TRBD1; abundance: -; j_gene: TRBJ2-1; CDR3aa: CATSDLRGPGQGVSPEQFF; CDR3nt: TGTGCCACCAGTGATTTGCGCGGACCCGGACAGGGAGTTTCGCCTGAGCAGTTCTTC
v_gene: TRBV19; d_gene: -; abundance: -; j_gene: TRBJ2-3; CDR3aa: CASSIDHGFLPDTQYF; CDR3nt: TGTGCCAGTAGTATAGATCACGGGTTTCTCCCAGATACGCAGTATTTT
v_gene: TRBV11-2; d_gene: TRBD2; abundance: -; j_gene: TRBJ2-2; CDR3aa: CASSLVSKRDPLHTGELFF; CDR3nt: TGTGCCAGCAGCTTAGTATCAAAGCGGGACCCACTCCACACCGGGGAGCTGTTTTTT
v_gene: TRBV4-3; d_gene: TRBD2; abundance: -; j_gene: TRBJ2-1; CDR3aa: CASSQGAGLAGARNEQFF; CDR3nt: TGCGCCAGCAGCCAAGGTGCGGGACTAGCGGGAGCCAGGAATGAGCAGTTCTTC
v_gene: TRBV5-1; d_gene: TRBD2; abundance: -; j_gene: TRBJ2-5; CDR3aa: CASSLVLADQETQYF; CDR3nt: TGCGCCAGCAGCTTGGTGCTAGCGGACCAAGAGACCCAGTACTTC
v_gene: TRBV4-1; d_gene: -; abundance: -; j_gene: TRBJ1-5; CDR3aa: CASSQDAGGIYSNQPQHF; CDR3nt: TGCGCCAGCAGCCAAGATGCGGGAGGGATTTATAGCAATCAGCCCCAGCATTTT
v_gene: TRBV13; d_gene: TRBD2; abundance: many; j_gene: TRBJ2-7; CDR3aa: CASSLTPPGLAINYEQYF; CDR3nt: TGTGCCAGCAGCTTAACCCCCCCGGGACTAGCGATTAACTACGAGCAGTACTTC
v_gene: TRBV25-1; d_gene: -; abundance: -; j_gene: TRBJ2-1; CDR3aa: CASSERAGGEQFF; CDR3nt: TGTGCCAGCAGTGAACGGGCCGGGGGAGAGCAGTTCTTC
v_gene: TRBV7-2; d_gene: TRBD1; abundance: -; j_gene: TRBJ1-1; CDR3aa: CASSVDRDRGITEAFF; CDR3nt: TGTGCCAGCAGCGTCGACCGGGACAGGGGGATCACTGAAGCTTTCTTT
v_gene: TRBV29-1; d_gene: -; abundance: -; j_gene: TRBJ1-4; CDR3aa: CSAEYRENEKLFF; CDR3nt: TGCAGCGCCGAATACAGGGAGAACGAAAAACTGTTTTTT
v_gene: TRBV25-1; d_gene: -; abundance: -; j_gene: TRBJ2-4; CDR3aa: CASRGSGQFKNIQYF; CDR3nt: TGTGCCAGCAGGGGGAGCGGACAGTTCAAAAACATTCAGTACTTC
v_gene: TRBV18; d_gene: TRBD1; abundance: -; j_gene: TRBJ1-2; CDR3aa: CASSPLAGTGNYGYTF; CDR3nt: TGTGCCAGCTCACCCCTGGCGGGGACAGGGAACTATGGCTACACCTTC
v_gene: TRBV12-5; d_gene: TRBD2; abundance: -; j_gene: TRBJ2-7; CDR3aa: CASGLVRGLAGSYEQYF; CDR3nt: TGTGCTAGTGGTTTGGTTCGGGGACTAGCGGGATCCTACGAGCAGTACTTC
v_gene: TRBV7-9; d_gene: -; abundance: -; j_gene: TRBJ1-5; CDR3aa: CASSQRWGGNQPQHF; CDR3nt: TGTGCCAGCAGCCAGCGGTGGGGGGGCAATCAGCCCCAGCATTTT
v_gene: TRBV28; d_gene: -; abundance: -; j_gene: TRBJ2-3; CDR3aa: CASTNGQNTDTQYF; CDR3nt: TGTGCCAGCACCAACGGACAGAACACAGATACGCAGTATTTT
v_gene: TRBV4-3; d_gene: -; abundance: many; j_gene: TRBJ2-5; CDR3aa: CASSQDFGGGETQYF; CDR3nt: TGCGCCAGCAGCCAAGATTTCGGGGGAGGAGAGACCCAGTACTTC
v_gene: TRBV15; d_gene: TRBD1; abundance: -; j_gene: TRBJ2-1; CDR3aa: CATTRDRDNEQFF; CDR3nt: TGTGCCACAACCCGGGACAGGGACAATGAGCAGTTCTTC
v_gene: TRBV6-2/TRBV6-3; d_gene: TRBD1; abundance: -; j_gene: TRBJ2-7; CDR3aa: CASSYHGQGAREQYF; CDR3nt: TGTGCCAGCAGTTACCACGGACAGGGGGCGCGTGAGCAGTACTTC
v_gene: TRBV5-6; d_gene: -; abundance: -; j_gene: TRBJ2-7; CDR3aa: CASTSGRFLAYEQYF; CDR3nt: TGTGCCAGCACGAGCGGCAGGTTCCTTGCCTACGAGCAGTACTTC
v_gene: TRBV5-1; d_gene: -; abundance: -; j_gene: TRBJ1-1; CDR3aa: CASSLRPSGVNTEAFF; CDR3nt: TGCGCCAGCAGCTTGCGACCCTCGGGGGTGAACACTGAAGCTTTCTTT
v_gene: TRBV19; d_gene: TRBD1; abundance: few; j_gene: TRBJ1-6; CDR3aa: CASSTSGTGKSPLHF; CDR3nt: TGTGCCAGTAGTACCAGCGGGACAGGGAAATCACCCCTCCACTTT
v_gene: TRBV27; d_gene: TRBD2; abundance: once; j_gene: TRBJ2-3; CDR3aa: CASSRPPAGLRDSTDTQYF; CDR3nt: TGTGCCAGCAGCCGACCCCCAGCGGGATTGAGGGATAGCACAGATACGCAGTATTTT
v_gene: TRBV27; d_gene: -; abundance: few; j_gene: TRBJ2-7; CDR3aa: CASSLSPLGPYEQYF; CDR3nt: TGTGCCAGCAGTTTATCTCCGCTAGGTCCCTACGAGCAGTACTTC